A selection of T cell receptor beta chains follows, all from one sample in a study of cytomegalovirus exposure and HLA in healthy donors. Generated by immunoSEQ multiplex PCR, the TCRdb table keeps only in-frame clones and is missing some. The data contain about 160,000 clones, around 84% of them singletons. The sequencing sample was made of PBMCs. These receptors all stem from a man aged 18 to 35 in good health and CMV-seropositive. Each CDR3 is given with its conserved first and last residue. Fields, in order: clone size, D gene, J gene, V gene, CDR3 DNA, CDR3 protein. A D gene is named only where the DNA matches it firmly. Where a row states a size, it is once, few, many or the class of an expanded clone; other rows omit it.

NA | TRBD1 | TRBJ2-7 | TRBV7-9 | TGTGCCAGCAGCTTATCCGGGACAGGGCGCTCCTACGAGCAGTACTTC | CASSLSGTGRSYEQYF
NA | TRBD1 | TRBJ1-4 | TRBV6-6 | TGTGCCAGCAGAACGTCCGGGACAGGGGACCGAGAGAAACTGTTTTTT | CASRTSGTGDREKLFF
few | NA | TRBJ2-7 | TRBV5-6 | TGTGCCAGCAGCTTGCGACAGTCCTTCCAGTACTTC | CASSLRQSFQYF
NA | TRBD1 | TRBJ2-7 | TRBV19 | TGTGCCAGTAGTAAAGGACAGGGAGGTGAGCAGTACTTC | CASSKGQGGEQYF
NA | NA | TRBJ1-5 | TRBV19 | TGTGCCAGTAGTATTAAGGTGCAGGGATGGGTTGGTCAGCCCCAGCATTTT | CASSIKVQGWVGQPQHF
NA | NA | TRBJ2-6 | TRBV2 | TGTGCCAGCACCGAGTCTGGGGCCAACGTCCTGACTTTC | CASTESGANVLTF
NA | TRBD1 | TRBJ2-7 | TRBV9 | TGTGCCAGCAGCGTCCGACAGGGCGCCCACGAGCAGTACTTC | CASSVRQGAHEQYF
NA | NA | TRBJ2-3 | TRBV15 | TGTGCCACCAGCAGAGATATGGAGGTGTCGGCTACGCAGTATTTT | CATSRDMEVSATQYF
NA | NA | TRBJ2-6 | TRBV12-5 | TGTGCTAGTGCCTCGTACTCTGGGGCCAACGGCCTGACTTTC | CASASYSGANGLTF
NA | NA | TRBJ2-2 | TRBV18 | TGTGCCAGCTCGCTAGCCGGGACACTCAACACCGGGGAGCTGTTTTTT | CASSLAGTLNTGELFF
NA | TRBD2 | TRBJ2-5 | TRBV7-8 | TGTGCCAGCAGCTTAGGACTAGCGGGGGGGCAAGAGACCCAGTACTTC | CASSLGLAGGQETQYF
NA | NA | TRBJ1-1 | TRBV9 | TGTGCCAGCAGCGTAGATCCGGGTGAAGCTTTCTTT | CASSVDPGEAFF
NA | NA | TRBJ2-2 | TRBV4-2 | TGTGCCAGCAGCCAAGTTCGGGGAAGCTTTACCGGGGAGCTGTTTTTT | CASSQVRGSFTGELFF
NA | TRBD1 | TRBJ1-3 | TRBV18 | TGTGCCAGCTCACCGGGACAGGGAGCCGACTCTGGAAACACCATATATTTT | CASSPGQGADSGNTIYF
NA | NA | TRBJ2-5 | TRBV4-3 | TGCGCCAGCAGCCAAGGGTACAGTCAAGAGACCCAGTACTTC | CASSQGYSQETQYF
few | TRBD1 | TRBJ1-2 | TRBV4-3 | TGCGCCAGCAGCCAAGACGCCTGGACAGGGGGCGCCATTAACTATGGCTACACCTTC | CASSQDAWTGGAINYGYTF
NA | NA | TRBJ2-3 | TRBV7-6 | TGTGCCAGCAGCTCAGACCCCGGCAGGGCTAGCACAGATACGCAGTATTTT | CASSSDPGRASTDTQYF
NA | NA | TRBJ1-4 | TRBV7-2 | TGTGCCAGCAGCCCTGGGAGAGAAAAACTGTTTTTT | CASSPGREKLFF
few | TRBD1 | TRBJ2-2 | TRBV9 | TGTGCCAGCAGCGTGGTCTCAGGGGGAATATTGCCCGGGGAGCTGTTTTTT | CASSVVSGGILPGELFF
NA | TRBD1 | TRBJ1-3 | TRBV19 | TGTGCCAGTAGCCGACAGGGGAACGGAAACACCATATATTTT | CASSRQGNGNTIYF
NA | NA | TRBJ2-7 | TRBV7-2 | TGTGCCAGCAGTTACAGGGACAACATATACGAGCAGTACTTC | CASSYRDNIYEQYF
NA | TRBD1 | TRBJ2-3 | TRBV5-1 | TGCGCCAGCAGCTGGGGGACAGGGGACAGCACAGATACGCAGTATTTT | CASSWGTGDSTDTQYF
NA | TRBD1 | TRBJ1-2 | TRBV5-1 | TGCGCCAGCAGCTTGGTTTCAGGGGGCGGCTACACCTTC | CASSLVSGGGYTF
NA | NA | TRBJ1-1 | TRBV14 | TGTGCCAGCAGCCAATGGGTGGCGGTGAACACTGAAGCTTTCTTT | CASSQWVAVNTEAFF
NA | TRBD1 | TRBJ2-5 | TRBV4-3 | TGCGCCAGCAGCTTAGCCCCGCCGGGGACAGAAGCAGAGACCCAGTACTTC | CASSLAPPGTEAETQYF
few | NA | TRBJ2-7 | TRBV7-9 | TGTGCCAGCAGCGGTAACACAGGGAACGAGCAGTACTTC | CASSGNTGNEQYF
NA | NA | TRBJ1-4 | TRBV18 | TGTGCCAGCTCCACCGGGGGGGGCGATGAAAAACTGTTTTTT | CASSTGGGDEKLFF
NA | NA | TRBJ2-3 | TRBV5-1 | TGCGCCAGCAGCTTGGCACTAGGTAGCACAGATACGCAGTATTTT | CASSLALGSTDTQYF
few | NA | TRBJ1-1 | TRBV27 | TGTGCCAGCAGTTTGCCGCAGGGCACTGAAGCTTTCTTT | CASSLPQGTEAFF
NA | TRBD1 | TRBJ1-2 | TRBV7-2 | TGTGCCAGCAGCCCCGAAGGACAGGGGATTGGCTATGGCTACACCTTC | CASSPEGQGIGYGYTF
NA | NA | TRBJ1-3 | TRBV9 | TGTGCCAGCAGCCCTAGAGGAGAGAACTTGGGAAACACCATATATTTT | CASSPRGENLGNTIYF
NA | TRBD1 | TRBJ1-5 | TRBV19 | TGTGCCAGTACAGGACAGGGGGCAGTTCGGAATCAGCCCCAGCATTTT | CASTGQGAVRNQPQHF
NA | NA | TRBJ2-5 | TRBV27 | TGTGCCAGCAGCCGGCCGGGGTCATCCCAAGAGACCCAGTACTTC | CASSRPGSSQETQYF
NA | NA | TRBJ2-1 | TRBV5-4 | TGTGCCAGCAGCTTGGAAGGGGGAAAATACGAGCAGTTCTTC | CASSLEGGKYEQFF
NA | TRBD1 | TRBJ1-1 | TRBV10-3 | TGTGCCATCAGCCTAGGACCCGACAGGGCGGACACTGAAGCTTTCTTT | CAISLGPDRADTEAFF
NA | NA | TRBJ1-2 | TRBV5-6 | TGTGCCAGCAGCCCCGTCGGGGGGAACTATGGCTACACCTTC | CASSPVGGNYGYTF
NA | NA | TRBJ1-5 | TRBV7-2 | TGTGCCAGCAGCTTAAACAGGGTGAACAATCAGCCCCAGCATTTT | CASSLNRVNNQPQHF